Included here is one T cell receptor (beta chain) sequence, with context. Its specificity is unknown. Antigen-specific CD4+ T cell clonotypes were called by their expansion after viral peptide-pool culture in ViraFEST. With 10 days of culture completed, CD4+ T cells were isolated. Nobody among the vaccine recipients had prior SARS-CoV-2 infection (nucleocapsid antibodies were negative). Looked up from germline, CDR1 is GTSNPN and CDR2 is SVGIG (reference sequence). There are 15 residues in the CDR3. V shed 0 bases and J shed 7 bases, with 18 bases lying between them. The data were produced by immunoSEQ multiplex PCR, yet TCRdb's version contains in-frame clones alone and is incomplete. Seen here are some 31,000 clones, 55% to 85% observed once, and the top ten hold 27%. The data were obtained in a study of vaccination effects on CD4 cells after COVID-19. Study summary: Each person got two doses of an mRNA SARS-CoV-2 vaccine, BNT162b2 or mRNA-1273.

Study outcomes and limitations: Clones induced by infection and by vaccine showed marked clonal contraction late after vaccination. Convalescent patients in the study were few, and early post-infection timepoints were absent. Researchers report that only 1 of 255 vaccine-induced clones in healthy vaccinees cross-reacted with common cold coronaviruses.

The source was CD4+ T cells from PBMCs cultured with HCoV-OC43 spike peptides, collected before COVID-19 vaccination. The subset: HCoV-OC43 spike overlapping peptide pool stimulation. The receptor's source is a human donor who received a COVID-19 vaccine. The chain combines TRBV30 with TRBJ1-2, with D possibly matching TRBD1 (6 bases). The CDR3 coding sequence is TGTGCCTGGAGTGTATCATGGGGGGCCCTCCTTGGCTACACCTTC. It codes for CAWSVSWGALLGYTF.